This is a list of T cell receptor beta chains from one sample in a study of molecular identifiers for immune sequencing clone quantification. TCRdb reprocessed the PCR reads with MiXCR, giving one entry per CDR3 protein. This table has under 350,000 distinct CDR3 sequences, about a quarter appearing once. Sequenced: naive CD8+ T cells from blood, with Jurkat cell RNA spiked in. The receptors stem from a human donor in good health. Some libraries in this study had Jurkat cell RNA spiked in. Both conserved end residues are part of each CDR3. The order of the fields is J gene, clone size, V gene, D gene, CDR3 protein, CDR3 DNA. D genes are given only for firm matches. A row's size may be missing; if present it is once, few, many or a size class.

TRBJ2-3 | - | TRBV24-1 | - | CATSDFRGGADTQYF | TGTGCCACCAGTGATTTCAGGGGCGGCGCAGATACGCAGTATTTT
TRBJ2-7 | - | TRBV13 | TRBD1 | CASNKDREDEQYF | TGTGCCAGCAACAAGGACAGGGAGGACGAGCAGTACTTC
TRBJ1-4 | many | TRBV4-3 | - | CASSQGGAEEKLFF | TGCGCCAGCAGCCAAGGGGGGGCGGAAGAAAAACTGTTTTTT
TRBJ2-7 | many | TRBV5-1 | - | CASSLTREEQYF | TGCGCCAGCAGCTTGACGAGGGAAGAGCAGTACTTC
TRBJ2-7 | many | TRBV5-1 | - | CASSLAGLYYEQYF | TGCGCCAGCAGCTTGGCCGGGCTTTACTACGAGCAGTACTTC
TRBJ2-7 | - | TRBV7-9 | TRBD1 | CASSSRTGDDEQYF | TGTGCCAGCAGCTCGCGCACAGGGGATGACGAGCAGTACTTC
TRBJ2-7 | - | TRBV5-1 | - | CASSFGPQASEQYF | TGCGCCAGCAGCTTCGGGCCCCAGGCCAGCGAGCAGTACTTC
TRBJ2-7 | few | TRBV24-1 | TRBD2 | CATSDSKTSGELYEQYF | TGTGCCACCAGTGATTCGAAGACTAGCGGGGAGCTCTACGAGCAGTACTTC
TRBJ1-1 | many | TRBV30 | - | CAWQWAWGDTEAFF | TGTGCCTGGCAATGGGCCTGGGGCGACACTGAAGCTTTCTTT
TRBJ1-1 | - | TRBV7-3 | - | CASSSYEAPGGTEAIF | TGTGCCAGCAGCTCGTACGAGGCCCCCGGAGGCACTGAAGCTATCTTT
TRBJ2-7 | few | TRBV5-1 | TRBD1 | CASSLVTGANEQYF | TGCGCCAGCAGCTTGGTGACAGGGGCCAACGAGCAGTACTTC
TRBJ2-7 | - | TRBV6-2/TRBV6-3 | - | CASSSSQEVEEQYF | TGTGCCAGCAGTTCAAGTCAGGAGGTGGAGGAGCAGTACTTC
TRBJ2-7 | many | TRBV25-1 | - | CASSVTTGDRFIF | TGTGCCAGCAGTGTAACCACCGGTGACAGGTTTATCTTC
TRBJ2-3 | - | TRBV5-4 | TRBD2 | CASSLWRGGRTDTQYF | TGTGCCAGCAGCTTGTGGCGGGGGGGCCGGACAGATACGCAGTATTTT
TRBJ1-2 | many | TRBV5-5 | TRBD1 | CASSSRTTGGNGYTF | TGTGCCAGCAGCTCCCGCACGACAGGGGGCAATGGCTACACCTTC
TRBJ2-7 | once | TRBV29-1 | - | CSVRDVPDYEQYF | TGCAGCGTCCGGGACGTACCGGACTACGAGCAGTACTTC
TRBJ2-6 | - | TRBV20-1 | TRBD2 | CSARDLRLAGDHLLSGANVLTF | TGCAGTGCTAGAGATCTGAGGCTAGCGGGAGACCATCTTCTCTCTGGGGCCAACGTCCTGACTTTC
TRBJ1-1 | - | TRBV19 | TRBD1 | CASSIAGQGTTEAIF | TGTGCCAGTAGTATAGCGGGACAGGGGACCACTGAAGCTATCTTT
TRBJ2-1 | many | TRBV5-6 | - | CASSPVWGATYNEQFF | TGTGCCAGCAGCCCAGTTTGGGGGGCGACCTACAATGAGCAGTTCTTC
TRBJ2-7 | few | TRBV13 | TRBD2 | CASSYSGSQYEQYF | TGTGCCAGCAGCTATAGCGGGAGTCAGTACGAGCAGTACTTC